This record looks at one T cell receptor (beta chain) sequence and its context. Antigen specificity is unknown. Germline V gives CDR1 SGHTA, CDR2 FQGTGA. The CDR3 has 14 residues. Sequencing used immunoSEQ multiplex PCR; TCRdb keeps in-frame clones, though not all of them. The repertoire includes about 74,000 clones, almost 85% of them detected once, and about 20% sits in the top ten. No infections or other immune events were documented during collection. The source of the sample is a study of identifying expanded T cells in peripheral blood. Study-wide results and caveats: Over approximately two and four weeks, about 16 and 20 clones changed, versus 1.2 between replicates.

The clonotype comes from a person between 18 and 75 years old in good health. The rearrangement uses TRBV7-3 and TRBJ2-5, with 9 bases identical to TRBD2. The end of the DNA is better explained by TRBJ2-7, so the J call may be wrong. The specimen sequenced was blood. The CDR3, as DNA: TGTGCCAGCAGCTTAACTAGCGGGAGCTACGAGCAGTACTTC. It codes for CASSLTSGSYEQYF.